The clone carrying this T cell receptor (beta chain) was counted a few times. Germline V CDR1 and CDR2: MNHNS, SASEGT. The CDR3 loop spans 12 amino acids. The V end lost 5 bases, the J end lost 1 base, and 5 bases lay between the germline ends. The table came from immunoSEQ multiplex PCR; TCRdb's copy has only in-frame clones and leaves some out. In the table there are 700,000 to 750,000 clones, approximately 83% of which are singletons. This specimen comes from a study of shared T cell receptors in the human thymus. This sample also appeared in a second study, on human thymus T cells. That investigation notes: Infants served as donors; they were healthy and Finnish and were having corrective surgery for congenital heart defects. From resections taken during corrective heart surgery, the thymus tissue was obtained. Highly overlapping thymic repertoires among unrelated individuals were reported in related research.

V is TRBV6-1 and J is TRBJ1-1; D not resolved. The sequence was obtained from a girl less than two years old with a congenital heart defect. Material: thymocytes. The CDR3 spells CASSPPNTEAFF. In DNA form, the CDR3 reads TGTGCCAGCAGTCCTCCGAACACTGAAGCTTTCTTT.